This passage covers 21 T cell receptor beta chains from one sample sequenced in a study of T cell responses to AZD1222 COVID-19 vaccine. The data were produced by immunoSEQ multiplex PCR, yet TCRdb's version contains in-frame clones alone and is incomplete. The sample gives 150,000 to 250,000 clones, around 93% of which show up once; around 1% is in the top ten. Source: peripheral blood, taken 28 days after the second AZD1222 dose. The origin of the receptors is an adult who received the AZD1222 COVID-19 vaccine.

In this sample, this clone turned up once. This sequence joins TRBV27 and TRBJ1-5; D uncertain. CDR3 length: 14 amino acids. Per germline, CDR1 MNHEY and CDR2 SMNVEV (reference sequence). The V and J ends lost 3 bases and 1 base respectively, with 7 bases between them. The CDR3 sequence is CASSFRESNQPQHF. The CDR3, as DNA: TGTGCCAGCAGTTTTCGGGAAAGCAATCAGCCCCAGCATTTT.

The gene calls are TRBV5-3 and TRBJ2-5; no reliable D call. TRBV5-3 is reported as an ORF; its role is uncertain. V was trimmed by 7 bases and J by 1 base, leaving 5 bases between them. This CDR3 region has 11 residues. CDR3 protein: CARGPQETQYF. For the CDR3, the DNA is TGTGCCAGAGGACCCCAAGAGACCCAGTACTTC.

The chain carries TRBV20-1 and TRBJ2-3; D is undetermined. The CDR3 totals 11 residues. Deletions cut 2 bases from V and 5 bases from J, with 5 bases between. Germline CDR1 is DFQATT and CDR2 is SNEGSKA (reference sequence). CDR3 amino acids: CSARWGDTQYF. The CDR3 nucleotides are TGCAGTGCTAGATGGGGAGATACGCAGTATTTT.

The chain recombines TRBV29-1 with TRBJ2-3, with 7 bases that match TRBD2. J was trimmed by 1 base and V by 4 bases; bases with no gene match: 5. Germline CDR1 SQVTM, CDR2 ANQGSEA. This CDR3 has 14 amino acids. The CDR3 region has the DNA TGCAGCGTTGTTGGGAGCGGGGGCACAGATACGCAGTATTTT. Translating gives CSVVGSGGTDTQYF.

This clone was seen a single time. J is TRBJ2-1 and V is TRBV6-6; D may be TRBD2 (5 bases). Germline CDR1 and CDR2: MNHNY and SVGAGI (reference sequence). This CDR3 is 15 amino acids long. With 2 bases removed from V and 7 bases from J, the gap between germline ends came to 15 bases. CDR3 sequence: CASSYRASYPNEQFF. CDR3 in DNA: TGTGCCAGCAGTTACCGGGCTAGCTACCCTAATGAGCAGTTCTTC.

The count of this clone is one. V usage is TRBV4-1 and J usage is TRBJ1-2; D uncertain. Germline CDR1 MGHRA, CDR2 YSYEKL. Trimming removed 0 bases at V and 0 bases at J, with 11 bases between. The CDR3 totals 16 residues. This CDR3 is CASSQDWKLANYGYTF. CDR3 nucleotides: TGCGCCAGCAGCCAAGATTGGAAGTTAGCTAACTATGGCTACACCTTC.

V usage is TRBV28 and J usage is TRBJ2-3; TRBD2 matches 8 bases. The CDR3 has 15 residues. Looked up from germline, CDR1 is MDHEN and CDR2 is SYDVKM. The V gene end was trimmed by 10 bases and the J gene end by 0 bases; junction bases not matched to a gene: 9. The CDR3 bases are TGTGCCATCGAGGGCGGGGGGTTTAGCACAGATACGCAGTATTTT. It encodes CAIEGGGFSTDTQYF.

This chain links TRBV19 with TRBJ1-2; tentatively, D is TRBD1 (5 bases). Trimming pared 10 bases from V and 0 bases from J, leaving 9 bases between. Germline-derived CDR1 and CDR2 are LNHDA and SQIVND (reference sequence). This CDR3 contains 12 residues. CDR3 region: CAIGTANYGYTF. The CDR3 DNA is TGTGCCATTGGGACTGCTAACTATGGCTACACCTTC.

This clone was seen more than once but under ten times. For the CDR3, the DNA is TGTGCCAGCAGCACCGGTGGGGGGGCAAACAATGAGCAGTTCTTC. As protein: CASSTGGGANNEQFF. The chain uses TRBV6-5 and TRBJ2-1, with D possibly matching TRBD2 (7 bases). The CDR3 has 15 amino acids. The germline V gene encodes CDR1 MNHEY and CDR2 SVGAGI. The ends were cut back, 6 bases at V and 5 bases at J, with 17 bases in the middle.

This chain connects TRBV6-6 to TRBJ1-6; tentatively, D is TRBD1 (5 bases). Trimming shortened V by 5 bases and J by 0 bases, and 14 bases separated the two germline ends. This CDR3 is built from 17 residues. CDR1 is MNHNY, CDR2 SVGAGI, per germline (reference sequence). The CDR3 DNA follows: TGTGCCAGCAGTCCCTGGACACTGAGCTCCTATAATTCACCCCTCCACTTT. Translating gives CASSPWTLSSYNSPLHF.

The genes are TRBV6-1 and TRBJ1-2, with D perhaps TRBD1 (5 bases). Germline V gives CDR1 MNHNS, CDR2 SASEGT. The length of the CDR3 is 15 residues. V dropped 2 bases and J dropped 2 bases, with 12 bases sitting between them. The CDR3 DNA reads as TGTGCCAGCAGTGAAAGGCCGGGGGGGAACTATGGCTACACCTTC. Translation: CASSERPGGNYGYTF.

In its sample, this clone was seen once. Other nucleotide sequences in the sample specify the same CDR3. This sequence joins TRBV19 and TRBJ1-5; D gene ambiguous. Germline V gives CDR1 LNHDA, CDR2 SQIVND (reference sequence). The CDR3 has 12 amino acids. V lost 1 base and J 7 bases, leaving 5 bases between the germline ends. CDR3 coding DNA: TGTGCCAGTAGTATAGGGGGACAGCCCCAGCATTTT. Translated: CASSIGGQPQHF. Based on the CDR3 plus reference TRBV19 and TRBJ1-5, the full variable domain is DGGITQSPKYLFRKEGQNVTLSCEQNLNHDAMYWYRQDPGQGLRLIYYSQIVNDFQKGDIAEGYSVSREKKESFPLTVTSAQKNPTAFYLCASSIGGQPQHFGDGTRLSIL.

The genes are TRBV29-1 and TRBJ1-4, with 10 bases aligning to TRBD1. V trimming: 6 bases; J trimming: 4 bases; junction bases outside the gene matches: 8. The CDR3 runs 15 residues. Per the germline V gene, CDR1 is SQVTM and CDR2 is ANQGSEA. The CDR3 sequence is CSVRGQGLNNEKLFF. The CDR3 DNA sequence: TGCAGCGTGAGGGGACAGGGGTTAAATAATGAAAAACTGTTTTTT.

V is TRBV6-5 and J is TRBJ1-2; D remains unclear. Looked up from germline, CDR1 is MNHEY and CDR2 is SVGAGI. The V gene lost 4 bases and the J gene lost 7 bases, with 10 bases spanning the gap. This CDR3 is built from 12 residues. CDR3: CASSLGSGGYTF. The CDR3 DNA reads as TGTGCCAGCAGTTTGGGAAGTGGTGGCTACACCTTC.

The chain links TRBV9 to TRBJ1-1; D might be TRBD1 (6 bases). V was pared by 4 bases and J by 2 bases, with 9 bases between. Per germline, CDR1 SGDLS and CDR2 YYNGEE. This CDR3 comprises 13 residues. CDR3 nucleotides: TGTGCCAGCAGCCCACAGGGCAACACTGAAGCTTTCTTT. As protein: CASSPQGNTEAFF.

The chain has TRBV7-9 and TRBJ2-3; TRBD1 matches at 7 bases. Unmatched junction bases numbered 8, after V lost 4 bases and J lost 1 base. CDR1 is SEHNR and CDR2 is FQNEAQ in the germline V gene (reference sequence). The CDR3 length is 16 residues. The CDR3 nucleotides read TGTGCCAGCAGCTACAGACAGGGAGTGGGCACAGATACGCAGTATTTT. Translated: CASSYRQGVGTDTQYF.

The genes are TRBV19 and TRBJ2-1, with TRBD2 identical over 11 bases. This CDR3 contains 14 residues. Germline CDR1 and CDR2: LNHDA and SQIVND (reference sequence). After removal of 6 bases from V and 9 bases from J, the junction contained 7 bases not matched to a gene. The CDR3 loop reads CASRLAGDLGEQFF. The DNA of the CDR3 is TGTGCCAGTAGACTAGCGGGGGATCTTGGTGAGCAGTTCTTC.

This sequence joins TRBV11-2 and TRBJ2-1; possibly TRBD1 for D (5 bases). This CDR3 comprises 13 residues. Trimming removed 5 bases at V and 9 bases at J, with 14 bases between. Germline-derived CDR1 and CDR2 are SGHAT and FQNNGV. CDR3 loop: CASSPNIDSEQFF. The CDR3 DNA reads TGTGCCAGCAGCCCTAACATTGACAGTGAGCAGTTCTTC.

CDR3 coding DNA: TGTGCCAGCTCAGAGGGGGCGGCCTATGGCTACACCTTC. The encoded protein is CASSEGAAYGYTF. This chain links TRBV18 with TRBJ1-2; 7 bases are a match to TRBD1. The germline CDR1 and CDR2 sequences are KGHSH and LQKENI. J was trimmed by 4 bases and V by 5 bases; bases with no gene match: 4. This CDR3 has 13 residues.

The rearrangement joins TRBV18 to TRBJ1-2, with D unclear. V shed 4 bases and J shed 6 bases, with 9 bases lying between them. Germline V gene sequence: CDR1 KGHSH, CDR2 LQKENI. The CDR3 consists of 12 residues. The CDR3 sequence is CASSRESNGYTF. The CDR3 DNA reads as TGTGCCAGCTCACGGGAGAGCAATGGCTACACCTTC.

This sequence joins TRBV4-2 and TRBJ2-7; 15 nucleotides match TRBD2. Germline V lookup: CDR1 LGHNA, CDR2 YNFKEQ. V shed 5 bases, J shed 2 bases, and the junction held 7 bases outside the gene matches. The CDR3 runs 17 residues. CDR3 residues: CASSGLAGGTPPYEQYF. The CDR3 nucleotides are TGTGCCAGCAGCGGACTAGCGGGGGGGACCCCTCCCTACGAGCAGTACTTC.